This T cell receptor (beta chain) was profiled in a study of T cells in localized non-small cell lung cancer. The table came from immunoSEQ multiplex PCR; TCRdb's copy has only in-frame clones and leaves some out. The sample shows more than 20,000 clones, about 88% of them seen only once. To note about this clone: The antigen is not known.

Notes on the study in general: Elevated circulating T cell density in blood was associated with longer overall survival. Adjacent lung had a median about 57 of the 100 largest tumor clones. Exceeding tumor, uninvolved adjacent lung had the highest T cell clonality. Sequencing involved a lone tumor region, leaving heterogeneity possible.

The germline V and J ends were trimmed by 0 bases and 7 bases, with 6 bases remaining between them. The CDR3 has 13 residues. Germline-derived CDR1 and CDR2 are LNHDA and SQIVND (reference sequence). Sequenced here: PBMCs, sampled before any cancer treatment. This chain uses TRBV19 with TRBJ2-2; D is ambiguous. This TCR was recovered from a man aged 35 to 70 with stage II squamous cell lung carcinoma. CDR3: CASSIDFFGELFF. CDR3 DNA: TGTGCCAGTAGTATAGATTTCTTCGGGGAGCTGTTTTTT.